The present T cell receptor (beta chain) was sequenced within a study of blood T cell repertoires in COVID-19. Study at large: From the United States, Italy and Spain came samples of acute and convalescent COVID-19. T cells, B-cell-depleted T cells, or PBMCs provided the cDNA or gDNA that served as material.

V was pared by 3 bases and J by 0 bases, with 15 bases between. The CDR3 extends over 17 amino acids. CDR1 is MDHEN and CDR2 is SYDVKM in the germline V gene. Assay used: immunoSEQ multiplex PCR; TCRdb lists only in-frame clones, some missing. The sample gives 200,000 or so clones, just under 85% of which show up once; approximately 1.4% is in the top ten. This sequence joins TRBV28 and TRBJ1-5, with D possibly being TRBD1 (6 bases). This TCR was sampled from a woman in her forties with acute COVID-19. Input material: PBMCs or T cells enriched from blood (not recorded which). The CDR3 DNA is TGTGCCAGCAGTTTGACAGGCCCAGTCGATAGCAATCAGCCCCAGCATTTT. Protein: CASSLTGPVDSNQPQHF.